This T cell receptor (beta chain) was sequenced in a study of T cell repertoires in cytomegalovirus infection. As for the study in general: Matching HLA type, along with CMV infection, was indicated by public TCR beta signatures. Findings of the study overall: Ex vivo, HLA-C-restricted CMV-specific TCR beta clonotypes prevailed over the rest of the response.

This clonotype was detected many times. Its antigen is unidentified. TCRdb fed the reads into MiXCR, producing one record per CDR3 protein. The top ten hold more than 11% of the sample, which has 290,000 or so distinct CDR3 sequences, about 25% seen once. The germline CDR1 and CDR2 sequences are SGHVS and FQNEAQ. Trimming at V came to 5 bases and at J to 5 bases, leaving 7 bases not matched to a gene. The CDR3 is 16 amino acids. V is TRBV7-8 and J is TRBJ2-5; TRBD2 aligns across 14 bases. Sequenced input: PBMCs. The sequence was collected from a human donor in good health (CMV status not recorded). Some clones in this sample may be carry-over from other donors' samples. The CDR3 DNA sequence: TGTGCCAGCAGCGCGGGACTAGCGGGAGTGGGGGAGACCCAGTACTTC. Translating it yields CASSAGLAGVGETQYF.